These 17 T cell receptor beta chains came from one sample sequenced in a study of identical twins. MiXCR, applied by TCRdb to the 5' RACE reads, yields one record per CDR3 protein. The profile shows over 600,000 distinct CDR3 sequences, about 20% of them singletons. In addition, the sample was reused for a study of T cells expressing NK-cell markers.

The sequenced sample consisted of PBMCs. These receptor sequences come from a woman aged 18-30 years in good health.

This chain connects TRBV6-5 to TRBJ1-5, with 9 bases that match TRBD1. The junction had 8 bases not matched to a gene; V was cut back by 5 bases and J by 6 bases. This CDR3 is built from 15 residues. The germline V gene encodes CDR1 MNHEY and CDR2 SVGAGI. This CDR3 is CASSPRQGEGQPQHF. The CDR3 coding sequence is TGTGCCAGCAGTCCTCGACAGGGGGAAGGTCAGCCCCAGCATTTT.

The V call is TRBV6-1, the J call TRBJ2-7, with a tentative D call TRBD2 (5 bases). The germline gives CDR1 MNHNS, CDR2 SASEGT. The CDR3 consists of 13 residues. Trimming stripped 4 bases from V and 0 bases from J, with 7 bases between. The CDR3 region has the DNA TGTGCCAGCAGTGCGGGGAACTCCTACGAGCAGTACTTC. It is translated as CASSAGNSYEQYF.

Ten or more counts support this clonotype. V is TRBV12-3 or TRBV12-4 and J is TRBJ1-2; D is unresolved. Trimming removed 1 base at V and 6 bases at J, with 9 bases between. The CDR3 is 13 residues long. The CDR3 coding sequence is TGTGCCAGCAGTTTAGGAGGTGGGCATGGCTACACCTTC. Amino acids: CASSLGGGHGYTF.

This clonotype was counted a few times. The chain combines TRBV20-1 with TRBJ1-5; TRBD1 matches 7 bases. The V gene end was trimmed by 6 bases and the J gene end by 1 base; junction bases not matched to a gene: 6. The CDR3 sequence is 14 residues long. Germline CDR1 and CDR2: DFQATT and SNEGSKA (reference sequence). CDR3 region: CSADEGASNQPQHF. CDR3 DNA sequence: TGCAGTGCCGATGAGGGGGCGAGCAATCAGCCCCAGCATTTT.

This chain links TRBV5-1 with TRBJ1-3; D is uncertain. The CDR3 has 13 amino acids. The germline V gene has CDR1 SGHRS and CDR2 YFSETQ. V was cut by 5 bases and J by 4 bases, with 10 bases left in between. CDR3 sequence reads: CASRELPGNTIYF. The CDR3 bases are TGCGCCAGCAGGGAGTTGCCCGGAAACACCATATATTTT.

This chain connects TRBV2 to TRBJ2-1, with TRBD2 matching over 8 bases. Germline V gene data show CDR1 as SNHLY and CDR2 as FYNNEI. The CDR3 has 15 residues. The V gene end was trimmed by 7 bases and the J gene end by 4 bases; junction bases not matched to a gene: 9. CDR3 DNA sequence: TGTGCCAGCACCAAAATAGCGGGGCCGTACAATGAGCAGTTCTTC. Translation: CASTKIAGPYNEQFF.

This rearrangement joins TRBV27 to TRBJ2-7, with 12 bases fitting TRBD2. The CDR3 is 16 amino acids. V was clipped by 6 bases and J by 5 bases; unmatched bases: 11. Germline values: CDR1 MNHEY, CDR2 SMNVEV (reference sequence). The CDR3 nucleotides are TGTGCCAGCAGAGACAGGCCGGGACTAGCGGGCCACGAGCAGTACTTC. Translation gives CASRDRPGLAGHEQYF.

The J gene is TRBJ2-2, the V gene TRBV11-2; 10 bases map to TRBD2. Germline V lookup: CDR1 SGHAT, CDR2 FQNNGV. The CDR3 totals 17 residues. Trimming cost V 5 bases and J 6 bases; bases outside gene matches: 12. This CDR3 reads CASSLITSGRAAGELFF. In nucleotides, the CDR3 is TGTGCCAGCAGCCTAATTACCAGCGGGAGGGCCGCCGGGGAGCTGTTTTTT. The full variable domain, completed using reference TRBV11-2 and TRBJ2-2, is EAGVAQSPRYKIIEKRQSVAFWCNPISGHATLYWYQQILGQGPKLLIQFQNNGVVDDSQLPKDRFSAERLKGVDSTLKIQPAKLEDSAVYLCASSLITSGRAAGELFFGEGSRLTVL.

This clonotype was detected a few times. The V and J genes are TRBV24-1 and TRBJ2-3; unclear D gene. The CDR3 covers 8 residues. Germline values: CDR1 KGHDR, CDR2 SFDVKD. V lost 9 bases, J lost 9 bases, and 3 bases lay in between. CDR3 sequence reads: CATLTQYF. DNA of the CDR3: TGTGCCACCCTAACGCAGTATTTT.

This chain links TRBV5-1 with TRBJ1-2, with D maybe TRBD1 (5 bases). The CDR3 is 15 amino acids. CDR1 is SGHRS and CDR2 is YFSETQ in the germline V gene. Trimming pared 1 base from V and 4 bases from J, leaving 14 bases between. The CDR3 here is CASSLMTVSIYGYTF. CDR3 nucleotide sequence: TGCGCCAGCAGCTTGATGACAGTATCAATCTATGGCTACACCTTC.

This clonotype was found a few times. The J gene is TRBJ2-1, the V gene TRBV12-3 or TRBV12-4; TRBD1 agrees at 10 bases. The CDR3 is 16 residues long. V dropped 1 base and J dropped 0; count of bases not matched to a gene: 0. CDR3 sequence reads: CASSLGTGGSYNEQFF. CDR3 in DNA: TGTGCCAGCAGTTTAGGGACAGGGGGCTCCTACAATGAGCAGTTCTTC.

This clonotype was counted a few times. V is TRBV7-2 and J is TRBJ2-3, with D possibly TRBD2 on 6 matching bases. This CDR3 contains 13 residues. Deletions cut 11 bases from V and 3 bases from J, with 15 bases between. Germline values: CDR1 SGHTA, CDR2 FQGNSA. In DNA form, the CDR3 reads TGTGCCGCCCGGAGGGGACCAACAGATACGCAGTATTTT. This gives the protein CAARRGPTDTQYF.

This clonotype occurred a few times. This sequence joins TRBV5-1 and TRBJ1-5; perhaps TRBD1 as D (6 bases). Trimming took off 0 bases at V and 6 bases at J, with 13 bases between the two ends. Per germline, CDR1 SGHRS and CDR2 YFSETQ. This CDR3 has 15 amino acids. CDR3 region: CASSLAPGATQPQHF. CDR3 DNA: TGCGCCAGCAGCTTGGCGCCGGGGGCCACTCAGCCCCAGCATTTT.

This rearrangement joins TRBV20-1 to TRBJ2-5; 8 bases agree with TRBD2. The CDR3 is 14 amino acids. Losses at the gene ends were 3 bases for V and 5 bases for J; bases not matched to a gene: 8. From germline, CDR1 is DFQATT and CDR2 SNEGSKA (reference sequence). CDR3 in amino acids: CSASGRAVTETQYF. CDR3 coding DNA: TGCAGTGCTAGCGGGAGGGCCGTGACTGAGACCCAGTACTTC.

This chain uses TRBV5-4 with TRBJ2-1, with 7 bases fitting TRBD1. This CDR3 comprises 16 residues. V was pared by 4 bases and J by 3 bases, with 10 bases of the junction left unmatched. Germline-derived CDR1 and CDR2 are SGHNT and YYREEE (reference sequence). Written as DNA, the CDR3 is TGTGCCAGCAGCCCACCCAACAGGGGATTCTACAATGAGCAGTTCTTC. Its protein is CASSPPNRGFYNEQFF.

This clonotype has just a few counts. The DNA for the CDR3 is TGTGCCATCGGGGGACAGAGTAACACTGAAGCTTTCTTT. It encodes CAIGGQSNTEAFF. The rearrangement links TRBV10-3 to TRBJ1-1; 7 positions agree with TRBD1. J lost 2 bases, V lost 8 bases, and 5 bases had no gene match. The CDR3 loop spans 13 amino acids. Germline-derived CDR1 and CDR2 are ENHRY and SYGVKD.

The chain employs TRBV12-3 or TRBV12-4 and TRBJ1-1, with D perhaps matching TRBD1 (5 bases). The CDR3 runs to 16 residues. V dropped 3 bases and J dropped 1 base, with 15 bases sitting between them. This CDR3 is CASSFFSGAGNTEAFF. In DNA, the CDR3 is TGTGCCAGCAGTTTTTTCAGCGGGGCGGGGAACACTGAAGCTTTCTTT.